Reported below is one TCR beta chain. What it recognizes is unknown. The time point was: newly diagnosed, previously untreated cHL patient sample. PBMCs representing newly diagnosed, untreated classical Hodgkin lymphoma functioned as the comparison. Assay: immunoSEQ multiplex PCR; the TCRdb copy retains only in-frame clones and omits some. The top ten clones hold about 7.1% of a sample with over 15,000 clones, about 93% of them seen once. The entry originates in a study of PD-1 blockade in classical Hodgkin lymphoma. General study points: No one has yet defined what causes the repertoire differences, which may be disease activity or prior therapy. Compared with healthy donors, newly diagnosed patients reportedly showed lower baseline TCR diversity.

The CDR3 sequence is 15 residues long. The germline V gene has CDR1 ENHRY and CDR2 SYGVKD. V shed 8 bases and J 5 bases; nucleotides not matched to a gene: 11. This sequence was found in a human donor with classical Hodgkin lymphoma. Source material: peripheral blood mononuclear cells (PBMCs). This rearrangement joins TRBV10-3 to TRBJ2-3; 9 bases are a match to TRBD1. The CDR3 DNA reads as TGTGCCATCTCGCCGGGACAGGGAGGCGAAGATACGCAGTATTTT. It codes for CAISPGQGGEDTQYF.